Presented here are 14 T cell receptor beta chains from one specimen sequenced in a study of T cell repertoires in cytomegalovirus infection. TCRdb reanalysed the reads using MiXCR and keeps one entry per CDR3 protein. The sample has 200,000 to 250,000 distinct CDR3 sequences; roughly 34% are singletons. No cognate antigen is known for these TCRs. Material: CD8+ T cells from cultured PBMCs, obtained from culture after CMV antigen stimulation. The receptors were gathered from a human donor in good health (CMV status not recorded). Some clones in this sample may be carry-over from other donors' samples.

This clonotype showed up just a few times. The CDR3 DNA reads as TGTGCCACCAGCAGAGACGACAGTGTTTCCCCCTACGAGCAGTACTTC. This gives the protein CATSRDDSVSPYEQYF. The chain couples TRBV15 to TRBJ2-7; perhaps TRBD1 as D (5 bases). With 0 bases removed from V and 2 bases from J, the gap between germline ends came to 14 bases. This CDR3 has 16 amino acids. Looked up from germline, CDR1 is LNHNV and CDR2 is YYDKDF (reference sequence).

The chain has TRBV7-6 and TRBJ1-1; TRBD1 matches at 10 bases. CDR1 and CDR2 (germline): SGHVS, FNYEAQ. V was clipped by 5 bases and J by 0 bases; unmatched bases: 3. This CDR3 is 15 amino acids long. Here the CDR3 DNA reads TGTGCCAGCAGCGGGGGACAGGGGTTGAACACTGAAGCTTTCTTT. It yields the protein CASSGGQGLNTEAFF.

The V call is TRBV11-2, the J call TRBJ1-2, with 9 positions matching TRBD1. The CDR3 covers 16 residues. V was pared by 7 bases and J by 8 bases, with 17 bases of the junction left unmatched. Germline-derived CDR1 and CDR2 are SGHAT and FQNNGV. CDR3 sequence (DNA): TGTGCCAGCACCCCTTATTTCCTAGACAGGGGGTCGGGCTACACCTTC. Translated, it gives CASTPYFLDRGSGYTF.

V gene TRBV27 combines with J gene TRBJ1-4, with D possibly matching TRBD1 (5 bases). Germline values: CDR1 MNHEY, CDR2 SMNVEV (reference sequence). This CDR3 has 16 amino acids. V gave up 5 bases and J gave up 0 bases, with 13 bases separating them. The CDR3 nucleotides are TGTGCCAGCAGTCCGACGACAGACCCAACTAATGAAAAACTGTTTTTT. Residues: CASSPTTDPTNEKLFF.

The chain combines TRBV11-2 with TRBJ2-3; perhaps TRBD1 as D (5 bases). Germline V lookup: CDR1 SGHAT, CDR2 FQNNGV. Between the trimmed V and J ends, which lost 6 bases and 6 bases, there was a span of 19 bases. This CDR3 is 15 amino acids long. CDR3 in amino acids: CASSFTLRAVDTQYF. CDR3 sequence (DNA): TGTGCCAGCAGTTTCACACTCAGGGCCGTCGATACGCAGTATTTT.

This clonotype was recorded at least ten times. The chain has TRBV10-3 and TRBJ2-1; D unresolved. There are 13 residues in the CDR3. V was pared by 5 bases and J by 4 bases, with 9 bases between. Germline V gene lookup returns CDR1 ENHRY and CDR2 SYGVKD. CDR3: CAISIDGYNEQFF. The DNA for the CDR3 is TGTGCCATCAGTATCGACGGGTACAATGAGCAGTTCTTC.

This clonotype occurred once. The chain uses TRBV12-3 or TRBV12-4 and TRBJ1-1; D is unresolved. V lost 4 bases to trimming and J lost 7 bases, with 10 bases between them. The CDR3 sequence is 12 residues long. CDR3 DNA: TGTGCCAGCAGTTCCCACATTCGTGAAGCTTTCTTT. Its protein is CASSSHIREAFF.

This clonotype was picked up a small number of times. V gene TRBV5-6 combines with J gene TRBJ2-3, with a weak D call TRBD2 (6 bases). The CDR3 is made up of 11 amino acids. CDR1 is SGHDT and CDR2 is YYEEEE in the germline V gene. V lost 4 bases, J lost 8 bases, and 8 bases lay in between. The CDR3 protein is CASSGTLTQYF. CDR3 coding DNA: TGTGCCAGCAGCGGGACTCTTACGCAGTATTTT.

The rearrangement links TRBV28 to TRBJ2-7, with 9 nucleotides matching TRBD1. The ends lost 4 bases at V and 5 bases at J; junction bases unmatched: 21. CDR3 length: 19 residues. CDR1 and CDR2 from the germline V gene are MDHEN and SYDVKM. For the CDR3, the DNA is TGTGCCAGCAGTTCTGGTCCTCCACAATCGGGACAGGGCGTACACGAGCAGTACTTC. Protein: CASSSGPPQSGQGVHEQYF.

The gene calls are TRBV28 and TRBJ2-5; D ambiguous. The V end lost 5 bases, the J end lost 5 bases, and 15 bases lay between the germline ends. This CDR3 region has 14 residues. Germline V gene data show CDR1 as MDHEN and CDR2 as SYDVKM. The CDR3 loop is CASSPPRVSETQYF. For the CDR3, the DNA is TGTGCCAGCAGTCCACCACGGGTCTCCGAGACCCAGTACTTC.

This chain uses TRBV7-9 with TRBJ2-3, with 14 bases matching TRBD2. Germline CDR1 reads SEHNR; CDR2 reads FQNEAQ (reference sequence). The CDR3 totals 19 residues. J lost 2 bases, V lost 4 bases, and 11 bases had no gene match. CDR3 bases: TGTGCCAGCAGCTCGACTGTTGGGACTAGCGGGGGACCCACAGATACGCAGTATTTT. Translated: CASSSTVGTSGGPTDTQYF.

This clonotype was picked up a small number of times. This chain joins TRBV7-8 and TRBJ2-1, with 7 bases fitting TRBD1. This CDR3 is 15 amino acids long. Germline V gives CDR1 SGHVS, CDR2 FQNEAQ. Germline trimming cut 7 bases from V and 7 bases from J; bases unmatched to any gene: 13. The CDR3 bases are TGTGCCAGCACCCTGGTCGAGGGGGCGACTAATGAGCAGTTCTTC. Translating gives CASTLVEGATNEQFF.

This clonotype was counted between two and nine times. The chain employs TRBV7-2 and TRBJ2-7; TRBD2 might be the D (5 bases). This CDR3 has 13 amino acids. The germline gives CDR1 SGHTA, CDR2 FQGNSA. Trimming cost V 1 base and J 7 bases, with 11 bases left between them. CDR3 nucleotide sequence: TGTGCCAGCAGCTTAGTTTCATGGGAGGAGCAGTACTTC. Protein sequence: CASSLVSWEEQYF.

The chain joins TRBV30 to TRBJ2-2; a possible D gene is TRBD1 (5 bases). The germline V gene encodes CDR1 GTSNPN and CDR2 SVGIG (reference sequence). There are 12 residues in the CDR3. Trimming shortened V by 2 bases and J by 6 bases, and 7 bases separated the two germline ends. The CDR3 DNA is TGTGCCTGGAGTCCAGGGTCCGGGGAGCTGTTTTTT. Its translation is CAWSPGSGELFF.